The 7 T cell receptor beta chains below were found in one sample sequenced in a study of cytomegalovirus exposure and HLA in healthy donors. It was with 60 Vbeta and 13 Jbeta primers that the PCR ran. Here immunoSEQ multiplex PCR was the method, and the copy in TCRdb shows in-frame clones only, minus some. This sample has some 130,000 clones, with around 77% found just once. The sample comprised PBMCs. These receptors originate from a man between 50 and 59 years old in good health and CMV-seronegative.

V gene TRBV2 combines with J gene TRBJ2-1; a weak D match, TRBD1 (6 bases). CDR1 is SNHLY and CDR2 is FYNNEI in the germline V gene. The CDR3 is 13 amino acids. Trimming shortened V by 4 bases and J by 8 bases, and 12 bases separated the two germline ends. DNA for the CDR3: TGTGCCAGCAGTGGGGACATACCCCATGAGCAGTTCTTC. It yields the protein CASSGDIPHEQFF.

The genes are TRBV5-1 and TRBJ1-5; D call uncertain. This CDR3 is 15 amino acids long. CDR1 and CDR2 from the germline V gene are SGHRS and YFSETQ. V was trimmed by 4 bases and J by 3 bases, leaving 14 bases between them. The CDR3 region is CASSEAPWSNQPQHF. The CDR3, as DNA: TGCGCCAGCAGCGAAGCCCCTTGGTCCAATCAGCCCCAGCATTTT.

The chain is built from TRBV18 and TRBJ1-3; 7 bases are a match to TRBD1. V shed 6 bases and J 3 bases; nucleotides not matched to a gene: 5. CDR1 is KGHSH, CDR2 LQKENI, per germline. The CDR3 totals 14 residues. The chain's CDR3 is CASSQGGYGNTIYF. In DNA form, the CDR3 reads TGTGCCAGCTCCCAGGGGGGCTATGGAAACACCATATATTTT.

The chain is built from TRBV7-6 and TRBJ2-2, with TRBD2 identical over 9 bases. Trimming took 2 bases from V and 3 from J; bases not matched to a gene: 10. Germline V gene lookup returns CDR1 SGHVS and CDR2 FNYEAQ. The CDR3 covers 18 residues. DNA of the CDR3: TGTGCCAGCAGCTTAATCCCTAGCGGGAAAGGGTACACCGGGGAGCTGTTTTTT. It yields the protein CASSLIPSGKGYTGELFF.

The chain joins TRBV7-2 to TRBJ2-6; D might be TRBD1 (5 bases). Trimming stripped 2 bases from V and 0 bases from J, with 11 bases between. The CDR3 is 17 residues long. Germline CDR1 is SGHTA and CDR2 is FQGNSA. CDR3 sequence: CASSLTTANSGANVLTF. The CDR3, as DNA: TGTGCCAGCAGCTTAACGACAGCCAACTCTGGGGCCAACGTCCTGACTTTC.

The J gene is TRBJ1-1, the V gene TRBV19; TRBD1 agrees at 8 bases. The CDR3 is 16 amino acids. The V gene end was trimmed by 3 bases and the J gene end by 1 base; junction bases not matched to a gene: 7. Germline V gene lookup returns CDR1 LNHDA and CDR2 SQIVND (reference sequence). This chain's CDR3 is CASSIFSGTGNTEAFF. In DNA, the CDR3 is TGTGCCAGTAGTATCTTCTCCGGGACAGGGAACACTGAAGCTTTCTTT.

This chain uses TRBV28 with TRBJ2-5, with 8 bases that match TRBD1. The germline V gene encodes CDR1 MDHEN and CDR2 SYDVKM. V shed 6 bases, J shed 5 bases, and the junction held 8 bases outside the gene matches. This CDR3 comprises 14 residues. The CDR3 nucleotides read TGTGCCAGCAGACTCCAGGGGGCGGGGGAGACCCAGTACTTC. It yields the protein CASRLQGAGETQYF.